This T cell receptor beta chain is drawn from a study of CD8+ T cells in alopecia areata. Study in general: Administration of oral tofacitinib to treated patients was at 5 to 10 mg twice daily. Findings and limits, study-wide: Relative to mice, TCR sharing across patients was less clear, a difference possibly HLA-related. Compared with normal scalp, lesional scalp had higher clonality and more expanded CD8+ clones.

On this clone itself: The antigen is not known.

In germline, CDR1 is LGHNT, CDR2 FRNRAP. Trimming took off 5 bases at V and 8 bases at J, with 10 bases between the two ends. This CDR3 has 12 residues. Samples from alopecia areata patients were lesional scalp punch biopsies and peripheral blood. RNA, once extracted, was reverse transcribed into cDNA for use as the sequencing template. The data were produced by immunoSEQ multiplex PCR, yet TCRdb's version contains in-frame clones alone and is incomplete. Found here are hundreds of thousands of clones, roughly 69% of them singletons; the top ten hold roughly 1.2%. This TCR came from a human donor with alopecia areata. The chain uses TRBV12-5 and TRBJ2-1; D is unclear. The sequences come from CD4+ T cells sorted from blood, collected at week 0. CDR3 sequence (DNA): TGTGCTAGTGGTGCCCCGGAGCATGAGCAGTTCTTC. Protein: CASGAPEHEQFF.